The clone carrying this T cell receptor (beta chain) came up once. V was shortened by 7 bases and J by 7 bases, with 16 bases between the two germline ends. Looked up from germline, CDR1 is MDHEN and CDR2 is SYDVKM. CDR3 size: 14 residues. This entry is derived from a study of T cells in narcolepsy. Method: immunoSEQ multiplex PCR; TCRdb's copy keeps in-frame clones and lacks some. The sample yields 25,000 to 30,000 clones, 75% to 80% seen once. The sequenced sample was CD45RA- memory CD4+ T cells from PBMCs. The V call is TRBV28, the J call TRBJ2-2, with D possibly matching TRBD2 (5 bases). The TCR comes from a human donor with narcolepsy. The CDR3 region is CASTPPGVGGELFF. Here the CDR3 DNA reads TGTGCCAGCACCCCCCCCGGGGTGGGCGGGGAGCTGTTTTTT.